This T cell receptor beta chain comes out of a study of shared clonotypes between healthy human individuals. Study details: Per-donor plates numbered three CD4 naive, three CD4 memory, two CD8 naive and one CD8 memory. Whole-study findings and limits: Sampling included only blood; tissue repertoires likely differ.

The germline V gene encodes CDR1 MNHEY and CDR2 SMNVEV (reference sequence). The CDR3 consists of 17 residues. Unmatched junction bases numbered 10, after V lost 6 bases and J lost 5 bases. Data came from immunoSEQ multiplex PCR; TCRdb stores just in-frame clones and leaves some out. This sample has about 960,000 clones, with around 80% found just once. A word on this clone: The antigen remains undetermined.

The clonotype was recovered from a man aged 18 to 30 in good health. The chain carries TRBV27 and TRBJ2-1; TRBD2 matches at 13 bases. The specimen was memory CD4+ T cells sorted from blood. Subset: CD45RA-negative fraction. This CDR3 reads CASRPGTSGIYHNEQFF. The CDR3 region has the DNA TGTGCCAGCAGGCCCGGGACTAGCGGGATTTACCACAATGAGCAGTTCTTC.